The 21 T cell receptor beta chains reported below all come from one sample, sequenced in a study of T cells in Graves' hyperthyroidism and ophthalmopathy (dated by TCRdb to between 2018 and 2021). Library prep was done by multiplex PCR. TCRdb lists the instrument as Illumina HiSeq 2000. TCR beta CDR3 regions were amplified from RNA transcripts. A first-round RT-PCR of the TCR CDR3 used the HTBI primer set with the Qiagen OneStep RT-PCR kit. In TCRdb, the public reads were trimmed at Q25 with fastp and aligned with MiXCR, with productive beta chains retained. CDR3 protein sequences are deduplicated, and each keeps its most common genes and DNA. The table for this sample lists around 450,000 distinct CDR3 sequences; 12% to 15% of them were counted only once. The ten largest clones capture about 5% of the sample. The sample taken for sequencing was blood. The receptors come from a young woman with Graves' hyperthyroidism.

V usage is TRBV5-8 and J usage is TRBJ1-1; D not resolved. This CDR3 has 13 amino acids. The ends were cut back, 2 bases at V and 10 bases at J, with 15 bases in the middle. Germline V CDR1 and CDR2: SGHTS, YDEGEE. CDR3 in DNA: TGTGCCAGCAGCTTAGGGTCACCGATGGGAGCTTTCTTT. Encoded protein: CASSLGSPMGAFF.

This clonotype has ten or more counts. The chain has TRBV7-8 and TRBJ1-2, with D possibly TRBD1 on 6 matching bases. The length of the CDR3 is 12 residues. From germline, CDR1 is SGHVS and CDR2 FQNEAQ. Trimming stripped 8 bases from V and 4 bases from J, with 11 bases between. The CDR3 reads CASFTGAYGYTF. The DNA for the CDR3 is TGTGCCAGCTTCACGGGGGCCTATGGCTACACCTTC.

This sequence joins TRBV7-2 and TRBJ2-1, with 12 positions matching TRBD2. There are 15 residues in the CDR3. CDR1 and CDR2 (germline): SGHTA, FQGNSA. V gave up 9 bases and J gave up 7 bases; unmatched junction bases: 10. DNA for the CDR3: TGTGCCAGTCGGACTAGCGGGAAAGGTTGGAATGAGCAGTTCTTC. It is translated as CASRTSGKGWNEQFF.

A remark on this clonotype: Possible read error: a much larger clone is one base away. The V and J genes are TRBV30 and TRBJ1-4, with D possibly TRBD1 on 5 matching bases. Germline CDR1 reads GTSNPN; CDR2 reads SVGIG (reference sequence). The CDR3 has 14 residues. Trimming removed 8 bases from V and 5 bases from J, with 18 bases in between. The chain's CDR3 is CARTGRQTNEKLFF. Written as DNA, the CDR3 is TGTGCCCGGACTGGAAGACAGACGAATGAAAAACTGTTTTTT.

This clonotype has only a few counts. The chain combines TRBV5-1 with TRBJ2-5, with 12 positions matching TRBD2. The CDR3 has 15 amino acids. V gave up 0 bases and J gave up 7 bases; unmatched junction bases: 4. The germline V gene has CDR1 SGHRS and CDR2 YFSETQ. CDR3 in amino acids: CASSLGLAGEGTQYF. The CDR3, as DNA: TGCGCCAGCAGCTTGGGACTAGCGGGAGAAGGGACCCAGTACTTC. The full variable domain, with the rest looked up from reference TRBV5-1 and TRBJ2-5, is KAGVTQTPRYLIKTRGQQVTLSCSPISGHRSVSWYQQTPGQGLQFLFEYFSETQRNKGNFPGRFSGRQFSNSRSEMNVSTLELGDSALYLCASSLGLAGEGTQYFGPGTRLLVL.

This clonotype has at least ten counts. The chain has TRBV7-3 and TRBJ2-1; 9 positions agree with TRBD2. Germline V gives CDR1 SGHTA, CDR2 FQGTGA. There are 16 residues in the CDR3. Trimming at V came to 4 bases and at J to 3 bases, leaving 7 bases not matched to a gene. CDR3 region: CASSSVAGEIYNEQFF. CDR3 nucleotide sequence: TGTGCCAGCAGCTCAGTAGCGGGAGAAATCTACAATGAGCAGTTCTTC.

The sample holds a few counts of this clonotype. The gene calls are TRBV20-1 and TRBJ2-1, with TRBD2 matching over 9 bases. Unmatched junction bases numbered 5, after V lost 4 bases and J lost 7 bases. The CDR3 length is 13 residues. The germline V gene has CDR1 DFQATT and CDR2 SNEGSKA (reference sequence). The CDR3 here is CSAIAGVRNEQFF. As DNA, the CDR3 is TGCAGTGCTATAGCGGGGGTCAGGAATGAGCAGTTCTTC.

This clonotype was counted many times. J is TRBJ1-1 and V is TRBV6-2 or TRBV6-3; a possible D gene is TRBD1 (5 bases). In germline, CDR1 is MNHEY, CDR2 SVGEGT. CDR3 length: 17 residues. V lost 2 bases to trimming and J lost 0 bases, with 16 bases between them. This CDR3 reads CASSYVTGGPMNTEAFF. CDR3 nucleotide sequence: TGTGCCAGCAGTTACGTGACGGGGGGACCGATGAACACTGAAGCTTTCTTT.

The V and J genes are TRBV5-1 and TRBJ2-5; 9 positions match TRBD2. The germline V gene has CDR1 SGHRS and CDR2 YFSETQ. V lost 1 base to trimming and J lost 2 bases; unmatched junction nucleotides: 3. The CDR3 loop spans 15 amino acids. The DNA for the CDR3 is TGCGCCAGCAGCTTGCCTAGCGGGAAACAAGAGACCCAGTACTTC. Amino acid sequence: CASSLPSGKQETQYF.

CDR3 residues: CASSNSNRVSYNSPLHF. CDR3 nucleotides: TGTGCCAGCAGCAATAGTAACAGGGTCTCCTATAATTCACCCCTCCACTTT. The J gene is TRBJ1-6, the V gene TRBV7-8; TRBD1 might be the D (6 bases). The CDR3 is 17 amino acids. Trimming stripped 5 bases from V and 0 bases from J, with 14 bases between. The V gene's germline CDR1 is SGHVS and CDR2 FQNEAQ.

In this sample, this clonotype turned up many times. The V gene is TRBV29-1, the J gene TRBJ2-1, with TRBD1 identical over 12 bases. The J segment lost 4 bases and the V segment lost 5 bases, leaving 12 bases of the junction unmatched. The CDR3 has 17 residues. CDR1 is SQVTM, CDR2 ANQGSEA, per germline. The CDR3, as DNA: TGCAGCGTTTGGGACAGGGGGCGTGTAGCGTTATACAATGAGCAGTTCTTC. Translated, it gives CSVWDRGRVALYNEQFF.

The rearrangement joins TRBV2 to TRBJ2-3, with 12 bases that match TRBD2. CDR3 length: 16 residues. The germline CDR1 and CDR2 sequences are SNHLY and FYNNEI. V shed 3 bases, J shed 0 bases, and the junction held 1 base outside the gene matches. The CDR3 DNA is TGTGCCAGCAGTGACGGACTAGCGGGGAGCACAGATACGCAGTATTTT. This sequence encodes CASSDGLAGSTDTQYF.

This clonotype was recorded a few times. The V gene is TRBV9, the J gene TRBJ2-2; D may be TRBD2 (5 bases). The CDR3 is 15 amino acids. Germline V gene data show CDR1 as SGDLS and CDR2 as YYNGEE. The germline V and J ends were trimmed by 3 bases and 0 bases, with 9 bases remaining between them. The CDR3 DNA reads TGTGCCAGCAGCGGAGGACTTACGAACACCGGGGAGCTGTTTTTT. This codes for CASSGGLTNTGELFF.

In this sample, this clonotype turned up many times. V is TRBV27 and J is TRBJ2-3, with 7 positions matching TRBD2. Germline V gene sequence: CDR1 MNHEY, CDR2 SMNVEV (reference sequence). With V trimmed by 0 bases and J by 5 bases, 5 bases remained unmatched. The CDR3 is 15 residues long. CDR3 in DNA: TGTGCCAGCAGTTTATCAGGGACTACTGGAGATACGCAGTATTTT. Protein sequence: CASSLSGTTGDTQYF.

This chain connects TRBV19 to TRBJ2-1; 13 positions match TRBD2. Germline assignment: CDR1 LNHDA and CDR2 SQIVND (reference sequence). The CDR3 has 19 residues. V gave up 5 bases and J gave up 2 bases; unmatched junction bases: 12. The CDR3, as DNA: TGTGCCAGTAGTGCCCCCCCGGGACTAGCGGGACTCGCCTACAATGAGCAGTTCTTC. Translating it yields CASSAPPGLAGLAYNEQFF.

This clonotype has ten or more counts. This chain connects TRBV6-1 to TRBJ1-6, with TRBD1 matching 9 bases. Trimming at V came to 5 bases and at J to 6 bases, leaving 8 bases not matched to a gene. Germline V lookup: CDR1 MNHNS, CDR2 SASEGT. The CDR3 length is 16 residues. DNA of the CDR3: TGTGCCAGCAGTTACCTACAGGGGGCGGGTAATTCACCCCTCCACTTT. This codes for CASSYLQGAGNSPLHF.

This clonotype was observed many times. V usage is TRBV28 and J usage is TRBJ2-1, with unresolved D. The CDR3 is made up of 11 amino acids. The V gene's germline CDR1 is MDHEN and CDR2 SYDVKM. The germline V and J ends were trimmed by 8 bases and 8 bases, with 10 bases remaining between them. CDR3 sequence: CASRLFYEQFF. For the CDR3, the DNA is TGTGCCAGCCGTCTCTTTTATGAGCAGTTCTTC.

The table lists this clonotype with a few counts. The chain joins TRBV7-2 to TRBJ2-2; a weak D match, TRBD1 (5 bases). The germline CDR1 and CDR2 sequences are SGHTA and FQGNSA. With 5 bases removed from V and 5 bases from J, the gap between germline ends came to 12 bases. The CDR3 contains 14 residues. CDR3 amino acids: CASSARGRTGELFF. The CDR3 coding sequence is TGTGCCAGCAGCGCAAGGGGCAGGACCGGGGAGCTGTTTTTT.

This clonotype was observed at least ten times. The gene calls are TRBV5-5 and TRBJ2-3; no firm D call. In germline, CDR1 is SGHKS, CDR2 YYEKEE (reference sequence). The germline V and J ends were trimmed by 4 bases and 2 bases, with 14 bases remaining between them. The CDR3 spans 15 residues. CDR3 DNA sequence: TGTGCCAGCAGCGGTGGTGCTCAATACACAGATACGCAGTATTTT. Its protein is CASSGGAQYTDTQYF.

The sample holds many counts of this clonotype. The V call is TRBV3-1, the J call TRBJ1-1; 10 positions match TRBD1. Per the germline V gene, CDR1 is LGHDT and CDR2 is YNNKEL (reference sequence). Trimming took 3 bases from V and 3 from J; bases not matched to a gene: 4. This CDR3 has 15 residues. The CDR3 region has the DNA TGTGCCAGCAGCCAGACAGGGGGCTCGGACACTGAAGCTTTCTTT. Encoded protein: CASSQTGGSDTEAFF.

This chain connects TRBV7-9 to TRBJ1-1; maybe TRBD1 (6 bases). The CDR3 length is 15 residues. Trimming left V 3 bases short and J 0 bases short, with 11 bases between. Germline loops: CDR1 SEHNR, CDR2 FQNEAQ (reference sequence). CDR3 nucleotides: TGTGCCAGCAGCTTTGGGGGGGCGTTGAACACTGAAGCTTTCTTT. Amino acids: CASSFGGALNTEAFF.